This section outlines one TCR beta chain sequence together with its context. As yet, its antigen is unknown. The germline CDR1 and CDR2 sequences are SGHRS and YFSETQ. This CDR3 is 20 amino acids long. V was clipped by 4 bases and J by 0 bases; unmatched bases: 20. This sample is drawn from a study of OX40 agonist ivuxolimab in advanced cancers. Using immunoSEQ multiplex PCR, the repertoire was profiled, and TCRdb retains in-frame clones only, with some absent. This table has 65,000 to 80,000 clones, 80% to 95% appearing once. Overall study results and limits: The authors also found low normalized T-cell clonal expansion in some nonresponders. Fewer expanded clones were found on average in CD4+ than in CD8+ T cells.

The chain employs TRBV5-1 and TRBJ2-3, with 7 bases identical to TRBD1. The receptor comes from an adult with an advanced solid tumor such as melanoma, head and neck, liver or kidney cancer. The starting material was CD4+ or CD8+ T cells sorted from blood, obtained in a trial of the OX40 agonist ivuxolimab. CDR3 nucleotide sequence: TGCGCCAGCAGCCTCCTTGCTGGGACAGAGGTCATCTCTAGCACAGATACGCAGTATTTT. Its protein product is CASSLLAGTEVISSTDTQYF.